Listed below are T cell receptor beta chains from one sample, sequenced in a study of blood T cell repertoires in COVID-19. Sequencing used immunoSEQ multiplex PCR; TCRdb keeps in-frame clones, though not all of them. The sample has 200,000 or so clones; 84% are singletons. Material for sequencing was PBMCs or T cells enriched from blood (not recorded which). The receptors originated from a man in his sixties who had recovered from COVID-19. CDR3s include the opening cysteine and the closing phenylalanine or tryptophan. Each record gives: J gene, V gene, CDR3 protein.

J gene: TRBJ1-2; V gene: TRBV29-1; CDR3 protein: CSVDRQGSNYGYTF
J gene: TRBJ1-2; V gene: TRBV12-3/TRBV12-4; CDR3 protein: CASTSDRVSGYTF
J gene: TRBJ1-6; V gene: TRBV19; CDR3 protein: CASSTGQPHNSPLHF
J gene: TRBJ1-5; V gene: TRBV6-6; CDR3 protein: CASSYSSMTGGQPQHF
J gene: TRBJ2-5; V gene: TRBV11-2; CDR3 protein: CASSGQGVETQYF
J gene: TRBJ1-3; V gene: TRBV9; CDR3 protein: CASSVVGQRGNTIYF
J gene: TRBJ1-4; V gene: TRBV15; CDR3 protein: CATSMAGLGEKLFF
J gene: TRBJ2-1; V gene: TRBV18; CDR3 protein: CASSPTQGTQGNEQFF
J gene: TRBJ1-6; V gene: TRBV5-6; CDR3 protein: CASSYASGVSIFPLHF
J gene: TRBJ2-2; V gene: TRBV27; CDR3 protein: CASSLSSVRGELFF
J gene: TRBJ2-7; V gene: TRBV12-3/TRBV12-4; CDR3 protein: CASGRGRAYEQYF
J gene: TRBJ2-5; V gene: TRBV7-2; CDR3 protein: CASSSLAGDVPQETQYF
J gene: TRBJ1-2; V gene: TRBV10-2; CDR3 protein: CASSAGTGQGYTF
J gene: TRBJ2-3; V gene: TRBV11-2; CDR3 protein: CASSSASVSPPYTQYF
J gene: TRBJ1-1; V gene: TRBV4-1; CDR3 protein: CASSPGGAGKNTEAFF
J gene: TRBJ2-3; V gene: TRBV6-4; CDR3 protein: CASSDSPDTDTQYF
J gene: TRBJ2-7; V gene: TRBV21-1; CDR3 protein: CASSAHPGEGHEQYF
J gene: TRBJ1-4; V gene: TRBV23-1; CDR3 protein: CASSRLKWGRGRKLFF
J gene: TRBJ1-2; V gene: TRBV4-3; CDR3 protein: CASSRSRDRVFGYTF
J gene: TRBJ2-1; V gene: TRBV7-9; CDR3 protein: CASSLEAGANPKVQFF
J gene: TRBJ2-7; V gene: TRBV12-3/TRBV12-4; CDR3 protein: CASSLGRHEQYF
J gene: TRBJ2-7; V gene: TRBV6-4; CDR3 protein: CASRTGTLYEQYF
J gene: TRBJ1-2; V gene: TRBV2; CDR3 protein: CASSGQQGNGYTF